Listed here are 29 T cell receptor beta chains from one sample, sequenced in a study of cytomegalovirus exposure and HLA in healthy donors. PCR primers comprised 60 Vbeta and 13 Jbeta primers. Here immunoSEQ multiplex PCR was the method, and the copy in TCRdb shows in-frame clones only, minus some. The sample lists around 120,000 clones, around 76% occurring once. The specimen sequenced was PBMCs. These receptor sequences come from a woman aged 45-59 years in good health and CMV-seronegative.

The CDR3 sequence: CSARGRDETNSNQPQHF. In DNA form, the CDR3 reads TGCAGCGCCAGGGGGCGGGATGAAACTAACAGCAATCAGCCCCAGCATTTT. The chain recombines TRBV29-1 with TRBJ1-5; 8 positions agree with TRBD1. In germline, CDR1 is SQVTM, CDR2 ANQGSEA. V was pared by 7 bases and J by 1 base, with 15 bases of the junction left unmatched. This CDR3 is built from 17 residues.

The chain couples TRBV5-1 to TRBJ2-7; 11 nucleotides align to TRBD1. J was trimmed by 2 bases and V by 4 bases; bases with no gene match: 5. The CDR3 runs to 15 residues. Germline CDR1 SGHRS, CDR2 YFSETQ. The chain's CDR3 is CASSGGQGGTYEQYV. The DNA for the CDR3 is TGCGCCAGCAGCGGGGGACAGGGGGGGACCTACGAGCAGTACGTC.

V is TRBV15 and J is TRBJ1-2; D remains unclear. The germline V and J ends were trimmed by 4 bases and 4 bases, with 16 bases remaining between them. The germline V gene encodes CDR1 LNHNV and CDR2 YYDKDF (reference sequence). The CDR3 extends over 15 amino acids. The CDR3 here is CATSTPGQARYGYTF. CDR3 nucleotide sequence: TGTGCCACCAGCACCCCCGGTCAGGCCCGCTATGGCTACACCTTC.

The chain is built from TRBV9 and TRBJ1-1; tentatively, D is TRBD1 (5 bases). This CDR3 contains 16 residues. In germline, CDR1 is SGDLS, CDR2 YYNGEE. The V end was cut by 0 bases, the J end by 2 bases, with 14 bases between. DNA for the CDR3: TGTGCCAGCAGCGTAGGGTTGACAGAGCCCAACACTGAAGCTTTCTTT. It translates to CASSVGLTEPNTEAFF.

CDR3 residues: CAWKGSKTQYF. In DNA form, the CDR3 reads TGTGCCTGGAAGGGGTCTAAAACGCAGTATTTT. This chain links TRBV30 with TRBJ2-3; tentatively, D is TRBD1 (5 bases). Germline CDR1 GTSNPN, CDR2 SVGIG (reference sequence). This CDR3 region has 11 residues. V shed 4 bases and J shed 9 bases, with 11 bases lying between them. Full variable domain (remainder filled in from reference TRBV30 and TRBJ2-3): SQTIHQWPATLVQPVGSPLSLECTVEGTSNPNLYWYRQAAGRGLQLLFYSVGIGQISSEVPQNLSASRPQDRQFILSSKKLLLSDSGFYLCAWKGSKTQYFGPGTRLTVL.

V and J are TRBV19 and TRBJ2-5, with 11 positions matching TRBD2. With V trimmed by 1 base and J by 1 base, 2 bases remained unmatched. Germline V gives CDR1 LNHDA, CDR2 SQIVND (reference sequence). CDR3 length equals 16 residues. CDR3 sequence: CASSIVAGGPQETQYF. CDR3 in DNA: TGTGCCAGTAGTATAGTAGCGGGAGGGCCCCAAGAGACCCAGTACTTC.

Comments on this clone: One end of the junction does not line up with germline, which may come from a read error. CDR3: CSAGGESRNDF. CDR3 nucleotides: TGCAGTGCTGGGGGGGAGAGTCGTAACGACTTC. J is TRBJ1-2 and V is TRBV20-1, with D maybe TRBD1 (5 bases). Germline V CDR1 and CDR2: DFQATT, SNEGSKA (reference sequence). CDR3 length: 11 amino acids.

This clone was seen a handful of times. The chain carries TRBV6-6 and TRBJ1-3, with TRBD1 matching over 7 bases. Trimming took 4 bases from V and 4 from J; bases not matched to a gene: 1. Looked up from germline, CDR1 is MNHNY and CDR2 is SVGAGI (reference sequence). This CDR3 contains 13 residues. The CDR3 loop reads CASSSGQGNTIYF. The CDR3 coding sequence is TGTGCCAGCAGTTCGGGACAGGGAAACACCATATATTTT.

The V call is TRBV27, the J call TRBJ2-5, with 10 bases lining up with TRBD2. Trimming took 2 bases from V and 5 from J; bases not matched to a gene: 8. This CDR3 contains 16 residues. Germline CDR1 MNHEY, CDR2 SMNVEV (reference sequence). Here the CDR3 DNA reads TGTGCCAGCAGTTTAAGGCTAGCGGGAGACGGGGAGACCCAGTACTTC. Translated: CASSLRLAGDGETQYF.

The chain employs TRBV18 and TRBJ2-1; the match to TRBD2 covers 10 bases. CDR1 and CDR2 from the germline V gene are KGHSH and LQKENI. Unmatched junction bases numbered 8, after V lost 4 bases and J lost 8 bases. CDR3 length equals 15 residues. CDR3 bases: TGTGCCAGCTCACAGGCTAGCGGGAGTTATTATGAGCAGTTCTTC. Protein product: CASSQASGSYYEQFF.

CDR3 sequence (DNA): TGCGCCAGCAGCTGGGACAGGGGGAATGAGCAGTTCTTC. Amino acids: CASSWDRGNEQFF. The chain has TRBV5-1 and TRBJ2-1; 11 nucleotides align to TRBD1. CDR1 SGHRS and CDR2 YFSETQ come from the germline V gene. After removal of 3 bases from V and 7 bases from J, the junction contained 0 bases not matched to a gene. This CDR3 is built from 13 residues.

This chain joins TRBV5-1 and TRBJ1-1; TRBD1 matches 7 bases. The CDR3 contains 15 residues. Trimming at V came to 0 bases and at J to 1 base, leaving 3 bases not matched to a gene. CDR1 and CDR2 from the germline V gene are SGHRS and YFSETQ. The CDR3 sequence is CASSLAAGGNTEAFF. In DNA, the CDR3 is TGCGCCAGCAGCTTGGCTGCAGGGGGGAACACTGAAGCTTTCTTT.

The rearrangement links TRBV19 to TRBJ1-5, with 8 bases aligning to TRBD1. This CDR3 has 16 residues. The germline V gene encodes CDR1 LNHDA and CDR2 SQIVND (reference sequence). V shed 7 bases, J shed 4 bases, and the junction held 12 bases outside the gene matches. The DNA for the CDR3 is TGTGCCAGTACCCCCCGTGGACAGGGTCTGAATCAGCCCCAGCATTTT. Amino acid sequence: CASTPRGQGLNQPQHF.

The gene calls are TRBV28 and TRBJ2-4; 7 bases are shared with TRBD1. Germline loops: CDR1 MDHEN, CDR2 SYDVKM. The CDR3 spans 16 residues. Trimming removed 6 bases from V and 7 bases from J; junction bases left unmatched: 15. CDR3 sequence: CASRPRDRSTRNIQYF. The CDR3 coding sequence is TGTGCCAGCAGGCCCCGGGACAGATCCACCCGGAACATTCAGTACTTC.

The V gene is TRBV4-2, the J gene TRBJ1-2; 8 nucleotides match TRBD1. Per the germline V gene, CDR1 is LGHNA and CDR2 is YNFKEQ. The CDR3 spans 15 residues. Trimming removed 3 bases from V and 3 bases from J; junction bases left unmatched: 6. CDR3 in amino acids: CASSQATGVDYGYTF. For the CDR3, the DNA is TGTGCCAGCAGCCAGGCGACAGGGGTGGACTATGGCTACACCTTC.

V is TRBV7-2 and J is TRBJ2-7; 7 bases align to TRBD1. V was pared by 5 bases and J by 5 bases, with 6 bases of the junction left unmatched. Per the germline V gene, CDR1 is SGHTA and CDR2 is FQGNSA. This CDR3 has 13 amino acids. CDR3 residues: CASSKDRINEQYF. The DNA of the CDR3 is TGTGCCAGCAGCAAGGACAGGATCAACGAGCAGTACTTC.

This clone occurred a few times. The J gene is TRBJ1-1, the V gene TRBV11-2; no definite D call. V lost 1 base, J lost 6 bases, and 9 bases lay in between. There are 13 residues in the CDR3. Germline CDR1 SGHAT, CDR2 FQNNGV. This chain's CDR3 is CASSLGVVAEAFF. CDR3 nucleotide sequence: TGTGCCAGCAGCTTAGGAGTGGTGGCTGAAGCTTTCTTT.

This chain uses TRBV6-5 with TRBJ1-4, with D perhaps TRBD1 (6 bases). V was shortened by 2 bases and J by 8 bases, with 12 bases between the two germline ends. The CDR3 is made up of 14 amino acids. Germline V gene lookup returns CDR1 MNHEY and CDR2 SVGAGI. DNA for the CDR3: TGTGCCAGCAGTTACAGGGGGAAAACGGAAAAACTGTTTTTT. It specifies CASSYRGKTEKLFF.

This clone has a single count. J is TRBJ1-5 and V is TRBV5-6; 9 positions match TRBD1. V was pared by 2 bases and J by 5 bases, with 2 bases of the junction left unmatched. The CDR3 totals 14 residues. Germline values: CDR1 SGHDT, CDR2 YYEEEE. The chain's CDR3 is CASSLQGAHQPQHF. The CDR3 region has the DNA TGTGCCAGCAGCTTACAGGGGGCCCATCAGCCCCAGCATTTT.

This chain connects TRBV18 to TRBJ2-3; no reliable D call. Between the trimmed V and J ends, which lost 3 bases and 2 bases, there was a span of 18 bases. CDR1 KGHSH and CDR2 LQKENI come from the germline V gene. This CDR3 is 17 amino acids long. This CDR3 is CASSPRTIRSPTDTQYF. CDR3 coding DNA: TGTGCCAGCTCACCGAGAACGATCCGGAGCCCCACAGATACGCAGTATTTT.

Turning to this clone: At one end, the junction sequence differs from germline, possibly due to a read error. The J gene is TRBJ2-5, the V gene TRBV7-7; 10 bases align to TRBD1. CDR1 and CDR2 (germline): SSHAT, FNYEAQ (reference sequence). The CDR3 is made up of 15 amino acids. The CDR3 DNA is TGTGCTAGCAGCCAGGGACAGGGGCTTTTTGAGACCCAGTACTTC. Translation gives CASSQGQGLFETQYF.

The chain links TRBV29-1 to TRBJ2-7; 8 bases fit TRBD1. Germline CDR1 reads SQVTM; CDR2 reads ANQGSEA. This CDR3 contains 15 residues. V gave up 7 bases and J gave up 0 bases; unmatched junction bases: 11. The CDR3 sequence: CSAKTGTGFSYEQYF. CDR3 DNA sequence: TGCAGCGCCAAGACCGGGACAGGTTTCTCCTACGAGCAGTACTTC.

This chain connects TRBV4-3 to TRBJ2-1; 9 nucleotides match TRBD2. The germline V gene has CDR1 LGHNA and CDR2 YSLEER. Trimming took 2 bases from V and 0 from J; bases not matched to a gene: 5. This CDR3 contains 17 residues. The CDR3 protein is CASSQSLAGSSYNEQFF. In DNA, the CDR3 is TGCGCCAGCAGCCAATCTCTAGCGGGGAGCTCCTACAATGAGCAGTTCTTC.

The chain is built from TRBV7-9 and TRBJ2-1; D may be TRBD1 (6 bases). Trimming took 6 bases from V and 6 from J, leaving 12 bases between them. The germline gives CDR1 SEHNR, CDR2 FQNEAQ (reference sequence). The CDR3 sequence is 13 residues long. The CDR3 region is CASSRLQGNEQFF. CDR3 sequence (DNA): TGTGCCAGCAGTAGACTACAGGGCAATGAGCAGTTCTTC.

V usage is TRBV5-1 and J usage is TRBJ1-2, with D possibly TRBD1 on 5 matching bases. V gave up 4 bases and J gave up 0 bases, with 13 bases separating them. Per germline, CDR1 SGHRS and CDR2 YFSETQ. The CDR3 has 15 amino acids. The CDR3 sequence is CASSPSAGTNYGYTF. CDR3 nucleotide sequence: TGCGCCAGCAGCCCATCGGCAGGGACTAACTATGGCTACACCTTC.

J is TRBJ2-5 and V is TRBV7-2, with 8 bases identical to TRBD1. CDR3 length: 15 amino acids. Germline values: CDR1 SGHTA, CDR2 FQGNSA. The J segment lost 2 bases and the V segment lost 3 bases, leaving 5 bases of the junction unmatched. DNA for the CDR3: TGTGCCAGCAGCTTCCGACAGGGGATACAAGAGACCCAGTACTTC. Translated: CASSFRQGIQETQYF.

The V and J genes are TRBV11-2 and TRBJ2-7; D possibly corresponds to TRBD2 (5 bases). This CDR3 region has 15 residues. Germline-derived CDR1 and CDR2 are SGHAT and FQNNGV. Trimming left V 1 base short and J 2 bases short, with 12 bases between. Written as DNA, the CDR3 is TGTGCCAGCAGCTTAGTTCCTTCGGGGACCTACGAGCAGTACTTC. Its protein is CASSLVPSGTYEQYF.

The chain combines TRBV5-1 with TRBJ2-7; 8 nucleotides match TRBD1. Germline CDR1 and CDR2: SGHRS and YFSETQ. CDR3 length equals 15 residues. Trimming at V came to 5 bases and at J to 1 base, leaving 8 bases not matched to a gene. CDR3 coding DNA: TGCGCCAGCAGACCTGGGGGACAGGCGTCCTACGAGCAGTACTTC. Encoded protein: CASRPGGQASYEQYF.

Here the CDR3 reads CSVSFQQGAGNTIYF. The CDR3 DNA sequence: TGCAGCGTTTCCTTCCAACAGGGGGCTGGAAACACCATATATTTT. The chain employs TRBV29-1 and TRBJ1-3; TRBD1 agrees at 8 bases. The junction had 8 bases not matched to a gene; V was cut back by 5 bases and J by 2 bases. The CDR3 sequence is 15 residues long. Germline-derived CDR1 and CDR2 are SQVTM and ANQGSEA.